This is a list of T cell receptor beta chains from one sample in a study of monozygotic twins with cystic fibrosis. The method was immunoSEQ multiplex PCR; TCRdb's version includes in-frame clones alone and lacks a portion of them. The repertoire holds 9,500 to 13,000 clones, with approximately 99.4% as singletons. Source material: blood. The receptors derive from a man aged 18-30 years with cystic fibrosis. The CDR3 runs from the conserved cysteine through the conserved F or W. D genes are given only for firm matches. Expanded clones get a size class; other rows say once, few or many, or leave the size out.

TRBV20-1	.	.	TRBJ2-1	CSARIGREQFF	TGCAGTGCTAGGATCGGCAGAGAGCAGTTCTTC
TRBV4-1	.	.	TRBJ1-5	CASSQEPGGIGNQPQHF	TGCGCCAGCAGCCAAGAACCGGGGGGCATTGGCAATCAGCCCCAGCATTTT
TRBV7-6	.	.	TRBJ2-1	CASNKGENYNEQFF	TGTGCCAGCAACAAAGGGGAGAACTACAATGAGCAGTTCTTC
TRBV7-2	.	TRBD1	TRBJ2-5	CASSLRGRETQYF	TGTGCCAGCAGCCTCAGGGGGCGGGAGACCCAGTACTTC
TRBV9	.	.	TRBJ2-7	CASSVDLGNYEQYF	TGTGCCAGCAGCGTAGACTTAGGAAACTACGAGCAGTACTTC
TRBV7-2	.	.	TRBJ1-2	CATRQDPYGYTF	TGTGCCACCCGACAGGACCCCTATGGCTACACCTTC
TRBV15	.	TRBD2	TRBJ2-2	CATSRDPLAGVIGGELFF	TGTGCCACCAGCAGAGACCCTCTGGCGGGAGTTATTGGCGGGGAGCTGTTTTTT
TRBV19	.	.	TRBJ1-5	CASSIRNQPQHF	TGTGCCAGTAGTATCCGCAATCAGCCCCAGCATTTT
TRBV7-2	.	TRBD2	TRBJ2-3	CASSLVAGGTDTQYF	TGTGCCAGCAGCTTAGTAGCGGGGGGCACAGATACGCAGTATTTT
TRBV6-5	once	TRBD1	TRBJ2-4	CASSYGGQGQNIQYF	TGTGCCAGCAGTTACGGCGGACAGGGACAAAACATTCAGTACTTC
TRBV5-4	.	.	TRBJ1-1	CASSLARQTGAAFF	TGTGCCAGCAGTTTGGCCCGCCAAACGGGAGCGGCTTTCTTT
TRBV19	.	TRBD1	TRBJ1-5	CASSVLRGRDQPQHF	TGTGCCAGTAGTGTTCTTAGGGGGCGCGATCAGCCCCAGCATTTT
TRBV5-1	.	TRBD1	TRBJ1-4	CASSPEGQGAWEKLFF	TGCGCCAGCAGCCCGGAGGGCCAGGGGGCTTGGGAAAAACTGTTTTTT
TRBV5-5	.	TRBD2	TRBJ2-5	CASSSASGSQETQYF	TGTGCCAGCAGTTCGGCTAGCGGGTCCCAAGAGACCCAGTACTTC
TRBV18	.	TRBD1	TRBJ1-2	CASSEERGQGYTF	TGTGCCAGCTCCGAAGAGAGGGGGCAAGGCTACACCTTC
TRBV27	.	TRBD2	TRBJ2-7	CASSLAGSSYEQYF	TGTGCCAGCAGCCTAGCGGGCAGCTCCTACGAGCAGTACTTC
TRBV4-2	.	.	TRBJ1-6	CASSHTRDHYNSPLHF	TGTGCCAGCAGCCATACCCGGGACCACTATAATTCACCCCTCCACTTT
TRBV6-4	.	.	TRBJ2-2	CASSDSPPGRVGRPDNTGELFF	TGTGCCAGCAGTGACTCCCCCCCGGGCCGAGTGGGGAGGCCCGACAACACCGGGGAGCTGTTTTTT
TRBV11-2	once	.	TRBJ1-3	CASRMTSRRNTIYF	TGTGCCAGCAGGATGACATCCCGGAGAAACACCATATATTTT
TRBV6-5	.	.	TRBJ2-2	CASSYDTYTGELFF	TGTGCCAGCAGTTACGACACTTACACCGGGGAGCTGTTTTTT
TRBV4-3	.	TRBD2	TRBJ2-2	CASSPSGGAVVPGELFF	TGCGCCAGCAGCCCGAGCGGGGGGGCGGTAGTCCCCGGGGAGCTGTTTTTT
TRBV19	once	.	TRBJ1-6	CASSPNRESSYNSPLHF	TGTGCCAGTAGTCCGAACAGGGAGAGCTCCTATAATTCACCCCTCCACTTT
TRBV29-1	.	.	TRBJ2-5	CSLRVRETQYF	TGCAGCCTTCGAGTTAGAGAGACCCAGTACTTC
TRBV30	.	TRBD1	TRBJ2-7	CAWSSLRDSYYEQYF	TGTGCCTGGAGCAGTTTGAGGGACAGTTACTACGAGCAGTACTTC
TRBV7-2	.	.	TRBJ1-1	CASSLVTGTQTRTTEAFF	TGTGCCAGCAGCTTAGTTACCGGGACTCAGACCAGGACCACTGAAGCTTTCTTT
TRBV6-4	.	.	TRBJ1-5	CASSARGGNQPQHF	TGTGCCAGCAGCGCTCGAGGGGGCAATCAGCCCCAGCATTTT
TRBV10-3	once	.	TRBJ1-5	CAISEPGARNQPQHF	TGTGCCATCAGTGAACCCGGGGCGAGGAATCAGCCCCAGCATTTT
TRBV9	once	.	TRBJ2-4	CASSTTHRAKNIQYF	TGTGCCAGCAGTACGACACACCGAGCCAAAAACATTCAGTACTTC
TRBV11-2	.	.	TRBJ2-7	CASSSSYEQYF	TGTGCCAGCAGCTCCTCCTACGAGCAGTACTTC
TRBV4-3	.	TRBD2	TRBJ2-7	CASSQDLAGGPVNEQYF	TGCGCCAGCAGCCAAGATCTAGCGGGGGGGCCGGTAAACGAGCAGTACTTC
TRBV18	.	.	TRBJ1-2	CASSTTENYGYTF	TGTGCCAGCTCTACTACAGAGAACTATGGCTACACCTTC